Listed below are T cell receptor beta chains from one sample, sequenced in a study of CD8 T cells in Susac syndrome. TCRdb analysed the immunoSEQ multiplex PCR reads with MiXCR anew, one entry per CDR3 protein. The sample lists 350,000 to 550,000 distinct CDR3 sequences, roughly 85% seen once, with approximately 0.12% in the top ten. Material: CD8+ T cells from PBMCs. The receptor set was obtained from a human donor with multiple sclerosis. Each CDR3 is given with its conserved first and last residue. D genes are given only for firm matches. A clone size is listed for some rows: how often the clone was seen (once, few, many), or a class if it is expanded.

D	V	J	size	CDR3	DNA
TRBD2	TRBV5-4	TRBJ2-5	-	CASSTGLAPQETQYF	TGTGCCAGCAGCACGGGACTAGCGCCTCAAGAGACCCAGTACTTC
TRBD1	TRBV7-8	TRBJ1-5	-	CASSLGPTGGLDQPQHF	TGTGCCAGCAGCTTAGGACCCACAGGGGGCTTGGATCAGCCCCAGCATTTT
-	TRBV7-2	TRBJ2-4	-	CASSYRERKSELAKNIQYF	TGTGCCAGCAGCTATAGGGAACGAAAATCAGAGTTAGCCAAAAACATTCAGTACTTC
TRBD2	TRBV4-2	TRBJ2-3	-	CASSQQDDMLAGDLGPDTQYF	TGTGCCAGCAGCCAGCAAGACGATATGCTAGCGGGGGACCTTGGCCCGGATACGCAGTATTTT
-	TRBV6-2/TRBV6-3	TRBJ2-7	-	CASSYGRHEQYF	TGTGCCAGCAGTTACGGGCGCCACGAGCAGTACTTC
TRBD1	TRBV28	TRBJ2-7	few	CATGPDRAYEQYF	TGTGCCACCGGACCTGACAGGGCCTACGAGCAGTACTTC
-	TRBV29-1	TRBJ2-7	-	CSVEETGSNRRYF	TGCAGCGTTGAAGAAACCGGAAGTAATCGGCGGTACTTC
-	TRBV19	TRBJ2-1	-	CASSMAGSSYNEQFF	TGTGCCAGTAGTATGGCGGGGAGCTCCTACAATGAGCAGTTCTTC
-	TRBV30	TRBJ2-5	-	CAWTGFQETQYF	TGTGCCTGGACGGGCTTCCAAGAGACCCAGTACTTC
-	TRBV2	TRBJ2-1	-	CASSDPGHSSYNEQFF	TGTGCCAGCAGCGACCCGGGACACAGCTCCTACAATGAGCAGTTCTTC
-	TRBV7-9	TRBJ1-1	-	CASSLGTEKNTEAFF	TGTGCCAGCAGCTTAGGGACAGAAAAGAACACTGAAGCTTTCTTT
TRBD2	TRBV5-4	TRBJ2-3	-	CASSPRLAGLTDTQYF	TGTGCCAGCAGCCCACGACTAGCGGGGCTCACAGATACGCAGTATTTT
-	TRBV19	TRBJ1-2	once	CASSMGTDYGYTF	TGTGCCAGTAGTATGGGGACTGATTATGGCTACACCTTC
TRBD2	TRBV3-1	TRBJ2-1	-	CASSPLLPAGPKNEQFF	TGTGCCAGCAGCCCCCTTCTCCCAGCGGGGCCTAAAAATGAGCAGTTCTTC
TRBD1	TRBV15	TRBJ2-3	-	CATSRSGTGATDTQYF	TGTGCCACCAGCAGGTCCGGGACAGGGGCCACAGATACGCAGTATTTT
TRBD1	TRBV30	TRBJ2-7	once	CAWSPLGQGSYEQYF	TGTGCCTGGAGTCCCCTCGGACAGGGCTCCTACGAGCAGTACTTC
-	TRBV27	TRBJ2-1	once	CASSLRPVLLSSYNEQFF	TGTGCCAGCAGTCTCCGTCCAGTACTGCTGAGCTCCTACAATGAGCAGTTCTTC
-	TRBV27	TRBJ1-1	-	CASSFIPVMNRDGENTEAFF	TGTGCCAGCAGTTTCATTCCAGTCATGAACCGGGACGGAGAGAACACTGAAGCTTTCTTT
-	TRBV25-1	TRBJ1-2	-	CASSLDPPGRDGYTF	TGTGCCAGCAGCCTAGACCCACCTGGTCGGGATGGCTACACCTTC
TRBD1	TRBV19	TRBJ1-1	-	CASSSRQGTEAFF	TGTGCCAGTAGTTCGCGACAGGGCACTGAAGCTTTCTTT
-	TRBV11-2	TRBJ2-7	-	CASSFSSSPYEQYF	TGTGCCAGCAGCTTCTCTAGCAGTCCCTACGAGCAGTACTTC
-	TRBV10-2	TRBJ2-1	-	CASSGTFSYNEQFF	TGCGCCAGCAGTGGGACTTTCTCCTACAATGAGCAGTTCTTC
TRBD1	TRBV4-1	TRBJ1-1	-	CASSAPGQRITEAFF	TGCGCCAGCAGCGCCCCGGGACAGCGGATCACTGAAGCTTTCTTT
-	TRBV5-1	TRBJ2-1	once	CASSTAGGPYNEQFF	TGCGCCAGCAGCACCGCTGGCGGACCCTACAATGAGCAGTTCTTC
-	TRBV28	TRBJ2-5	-	CASSFYRDKETQYF	TGTGCCAGCAGTTTCTACAGGGATAAAGAGACCCAGTACTTC
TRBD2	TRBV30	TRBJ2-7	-	CAWKDVAGGRYEQYF	TGTGCCTGGAAAGACGTAGCGGGAGGGCGGTACGAGCAGTACTTC
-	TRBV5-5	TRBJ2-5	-	CASSFTGTEGETQYF	TGTGCCAGCAGCTTTACCGGGACCGAGGGAGAGACCCAGTACTTC
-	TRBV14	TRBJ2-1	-	CASSQPTRNEQFF	TGTGCCAGCAGCCAACCGACTAGGAATGAGCAGTTCTTC
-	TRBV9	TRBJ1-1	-	CASSVGAGDTEAFF	TGTGCCAGCAGCGTAGGAGCTGGGGACACTGAAGCTTTCTTT
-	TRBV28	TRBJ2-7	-	CASSLRGARYEQYF	TGTGCCAGCAGTTTACGGGGGGCGAGGTACGAGCAGTACTTC
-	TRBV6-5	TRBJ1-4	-	CASSYSIAGLGNEKLFF	TGTGCCAGCAGTTACTCGATTGCGGGGCTTGGTAATGAAAAACTGTTTTTT
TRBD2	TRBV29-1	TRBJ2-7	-	CSAEAGRGGADEQYF	TGCAGCGCCGAGGCAGGGCGGGGGGGCGCTGACGAGCAGTACTTC
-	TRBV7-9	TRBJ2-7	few	CASSLAGKAVSYEQYF	TGTGCCAGCAGCTTAGCGGGGAAAGCGGTCTCCTACGAGCAGTACTTC
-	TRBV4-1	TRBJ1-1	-	CASSQVSGAALNTEAFF	TGCGCCAGCAGCCAAGTTTCCGGTGCAGCGCTGAACACTGAAGCTTTCTTT
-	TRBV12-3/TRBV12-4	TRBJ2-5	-	CASSSDYEETQYF	TGTGCCAGCAGTTCGGACTACGAAGAGACCCAGTACTTC
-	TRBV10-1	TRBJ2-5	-	CASSCCGAETQYF	TGCGCCAGCAGTTGTTGTGGGGCGGAGACCCAGTACTTC
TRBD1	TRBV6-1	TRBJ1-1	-	CASRATGSWRGGTEAFF	TGTGCCAGCAGGGCGACAGGGTCTTGGAGGGGAGGCACTGAAGCTTTCTTT
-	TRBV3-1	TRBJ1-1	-	CASSQDLTEAFF	TGTGCCAGCAGCCAAGATCTGACTGAAGCTTTCTTT
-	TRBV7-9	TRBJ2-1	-	CASSFLHEQFF	TGTGCCAGCAGCTTTTTGCATGAGCAGTTCTTC
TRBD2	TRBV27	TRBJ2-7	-	CASSLLRGRHEQYF	TGTGCCAGCAGTTTATTGCGGGGGAGACACGAGCAGTACTTC
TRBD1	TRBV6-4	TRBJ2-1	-	CASSDLGTGSNEQFF	TGTGCCAGCAGTGATCTAGGGACAGGGAGCAATGAGCAGTTCTTC
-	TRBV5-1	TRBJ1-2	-	CASSLDSPGYTF	TGCGCCAGCAGCTTGGACAGTCCTGGCTACACCTTC
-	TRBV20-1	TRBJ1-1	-	CSARVGGTNTEAFF	TGCAGTGCTAGGGTCGGGGGCACGAACACTGAAGCTTTCTTT
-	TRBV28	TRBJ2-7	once	CASTVATVEYEQYF	TGTGCCAGCACCGTCGCGACAGTTGAATACGAGCAGTACTTC
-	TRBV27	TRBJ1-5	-	CASSFTHNQPQHF	TGTGCCAGCAGTTTTACCCACAATCAGCCCCAGCATTTT
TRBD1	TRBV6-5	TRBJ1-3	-	CATGTGSTIYF	TGTGCCACCGGGACAGGAAGCACCATATATTTT
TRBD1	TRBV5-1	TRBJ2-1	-	CASSARTGGFYNEQFF	TGCGCCAGCAGCGCCCGGACAGGGGGCTTTTACAATGAGCAGTTCTTC
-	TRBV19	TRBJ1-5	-	CASWGGAAQPQHF	TGTGCCAGTTGGGGGGGGGCCGCTCAGCCCCAGCATTTT
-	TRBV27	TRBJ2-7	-	CASSLTDSSSYEQYF	TGTGCCAGCAGTTTAACCGATTCCAGCTCCTACGAGCAGTACTTC
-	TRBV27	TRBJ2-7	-	CASLSDSYEQYF	TGTGCCAGCTTGTCAGACTCCTACGAGCAGTACTTC
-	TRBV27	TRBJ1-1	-	CASSLRGASTEAFF	TGTGCCAGCAGTTTAAGGGGGGCGAGCACTGAAGCTTTCTTT
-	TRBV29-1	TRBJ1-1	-	CSADTGTADFFF	TGCAGCGCCGATACTGGGACGGCCGATTTTTTCTTT